Below are 11 T cell receptor beta chains sequenced from a single sample in a study of T-cell reconstitution after alpha-beta-depleted transplantation in children. Unique molecular identifiers were built into the TCRbeta library. TCRdb reprocessed the PCR reads with MiXCR, giving one entry per CDR3 protein. The repertoire holds just over 350,000 distinct CDR3 sequences, with 13% as singletons. The sample here was PBMCs, taken from the stem cell graft. These receptors all come from a human donor who donated a stem cell graft to a child with Fanconi anemia.

The chain recombines TRBV29-1 with TRBJ1-1; the match to TRBD1 covers 10 bases. V lost 0 bases and J lost 5; bases outside the gene matches: 18. The CDR3 has 19 amino acids. Germline V lookup: CDR1 SQVTM, CDR2 ANQGSEA. This CDR3 is CSVEDLTYGTGEYVTEAFF. The DNA of the CDR3 is TGCAGCGTTGAAGATCTTACCTATGGGACAGGGGAGTATGTGACTGAAGCTTTCTTT.

The chain carries TRBV4-1 and TRBJ2-5; D gene ambiguous. This CDR3 region has 15 residues. Trimming cost V 0 bases and J 3 bases, with 11 bases left between them. CDR1 and CDR2 from the germline V gene are MGHRA and YSYEKL. The CDR3, as DNA: TGCGCCAGCAGCCAAGACTTTCGAGTGGAAGAGACCCAGTACTTC. Its protein product is CASSQDFRVEETQYF.

This clonotype was seen repeatedly, ten times or more. This chain uses TRBV15 with TRBJ2-7; 9 bases match TRBD1. The CDR3 length is 15 residues. CDR1 LNHNV and CDR2 YYDKDF come from the germline V gene (reference sequence). Trimming cost V 0 bases and J 2 bases; bases outside gene matches: 2. The CDR3 sequence is CATSRDWDRAYEQYF. CDR3 DNA: TGTGCCACCAGCAGAGATTGGGACAGGGCCTACGAGCAGTACTTC.

This clonotype has a handful of counts. The V gene is TRBV2, the J gene TRBJ1-2; D is unclear. Germline V gene sequence: CDR1 SNHLY, CDR2 FYNNEI. V lost 8 bases, J lost 6 bases, and 4 bases lay in between. CDR3 size: 9 residues. The CDR3 here is CASGDGYTF. CDR3 bases: TGTGCCAGCGGAGATGGCTACACCTTC.

This clonotype appeared many times. The gene calls are TRBV7-9 and TRBJ2-3; possible D gene TRBD2, 6 bases. The CDR3 is 14 residues long. Germline assignment: CDR1 SEHNR and CDR2 FQNEAQ (reference sequence). V lost 1 base, J lost 2 bases, and 7 bases lay in between. The CDR3 nucleotides read TGTGCCAGCAGCTTAGAGGGACTCACAGATACGCAGTATTTT. It translates to CASSLEGLTDTQYF.

This clonotype was detected many times. V and J are TRBV5-1 and TRBJ2-1, with TRBD1 as a possible D gene (6 bases). The V gene's germline CDR1 is SGHRS and CDR2 YFSETQ. The V and J ends lost 0 bases and 0 bases respectively, with 7 bases between them. This CDR3 is built from 15 residues. The CDR3 nucleotides are TGCGCCAGCAGCTTGGCAGGGGTCTCCTACAATGAGCAGTTCTTC. Its translation: CASSLAGVSYNEQFF.

This clonotype occurred a few times. The V and J genes are TRBV15 and TRBJ2-3, with 9 bases that match TRBD1. The germline gives CDR1 LNHNV, CDR2 YYDKDF (reference sequence). The CDR3 runs 14 residues. V gave up 9 bases and J gave up 1 base; unmatched junction bases: 5. The CDR3: CATGQGGGTDTQYF. The CDR3 region has the DNA TGTGCCACGGGACAGGGAGGTGGCACAGATACGCAGTATTTT.

The chain links TRBV18 to TRBJ2-1; possibly TRBD2 for D (5 bases). CDR1 is KGHSH and CDR2 is LQKENI in the germline V gene. V was clipped by 2 bases and J by 3 bases, with 14 bases between them. The CDR3 length is 16 residues. CDR3: CASSPGGGRVYNEQFF. The CDR3 DNA sequence: TGTGCCAGCTCACCAGGTGGAGGTAGGGTCTACAATGAGCAGTTCTTC. The variable domain in full, with the rest retrieved from reference TRBV18 and TRBJ2-1, is NAGVMQNPRHLVRRRGQEARLRCSPMKGHSHVYWYRQLPEEGLKFMVYLQKENIIDESGMPKERFSAEFPKEGPSILRIQQVVRGDSAAYFCASSPGGGRVYNEQFFGPGTRLTVL.

The chain carries TRBV4-1 and TRBJ1-1; D gene uncertain. V lost 0 bases and J lost 1, with 9 bases in between. The CDR3 is made up of 15 amino acids. Looked up from germline, CDR1 is MGHRA and CDR2 is YSYEKL. The CDR3 DNA reads TGCGCCAGCAGCCAAGATCGCAGGTCGAACACTGAAGCTTTCTTT. Translated, it gives CASSQDRRSNTEAFF.

This clonotype was observed a handful of times. This chain links TRBV19 with TRBJ2-2, with no clear D. The CDR3 spans 15 residues. The ends were cut back, 2 bases at V and 1 base at J, with 8 bases in the middle. In germline, CDR1 is LNHDA, CDR2 SQIVND (reference sequence). CDR3 sequence (DNA): TGTGCCAGTAGTATAACTTTAGTGAACACCGGGGAGCTGTTTTTT. Translating gives CASSITLVNTGELFF.

This chain connects TRBV12-3 or TRBV12-4 to TRBJ1-1; the match to TRBD1 covers 8 bases. V lost 7 bases, J lost 4 bases, and 5 bases stayed unmatched. The CDR3 spans 13 residues. The CDR3 nucleotides read TGTGCCAGCAAACTCAGGGGGCCCACTGAAGCTTTCTTT. It translates to CASKLRGPTEAFF.